One and the same sample provided the 20 T cell receptor beta chains below, sequenced in a study of blood T cell repertoires in COVID-19. TCRdb's copy holds only in-frame clones and misses some; the assay was immunoSEQ multiplex PCR. The sample has 250,000 to 350,000 clones, 86% seen once. Sequencing input: peripheral blood. Source of these receptors: a woman aged 30 to 39 with active or convalescent COVID-19.

This chain connects TRBV7-8 to TRBJ2-7, with a tentative D call TRBD1 (6 bases). The CDR3 length is 13 residues. V lost 5 bases and J 0 bases, leaving 8 bases between the germline ends. The germline CDR1 and CDR2 sequences are SGHVS and FQNEAQ. The CDR3 spells CASSKDSSYEQYF. The CDR3 DNA follows: TGTGCCAGCAGCAAGGACAGCTCCTACGAGCAGTACTTC.

The CDR3 sequence: CASSPRLGQVGWDEQYF. The CDR3 nucleotides read TGCGCCAGCAGCCCCCGATTGGGGCAGGTGGGGTGGGACGAGCAGTACTTC. This sequence joins TRBV4-3 and TRBJ2-7, with D perhaps TRBD1 (5 bases). V was shortened by 4 bases and J by 5 bases, with 24 bases between the two germline ends. Germline loops: CDR1 LGHNA, CDR2 YSLEER. The CDR3 contains 17 residues.

The CDR3 nucleotides read TGTGCCAGCAGCGAGCGGGACTCATGGGAGACCCAGTACTTC. This encodes CASSERDSWETQYF. The chain carries TRBV5-4 and TRBJ2-5; 7 nucleotides match TRBD2. This CDR3 has 14 residues. The V gene's germline CDR1 is SGHNT and CDR2 YYREEE (reference sequence). Losses at the gene ends were 4 bases for V and 5 bases for J; bases not matched to a gene: 8.

This rearrangement joins TRBV24-1 to TRBJ2-2; D not certain. CDR1 KGHDR and CDR2 SFDVKD come from the germline V gene. There are 13 residues in the CDR3. Deletions cut 9 bases from V and 4 bases from J, with 11 bases between. CDR3 protein: CATAKTVTGELFF. In nucleotides, the CDR3 is TGTGCCACCGCAAAGACTGTCACCGGGGAGCTGTTTTTT.

The chain links TRBV5-8 to TRBJ1-1, with no clear D. Trimming shortened V by 4 bases and J by 1 base, and 11 bases separated the two germline ends. The length of the CDR3 is 14 residues. CDR1 is SGHTS and CDR2 is YDEGEE in the germline V gene. CDR3 amino acids: CASSRLDWNTEAFF. CDR3 DNA: TGTGCCAGCAGCCGACTAGATTGGAACACTGAAGCTTTCTTT. Supplemented by reference TRBV5-8 and TRBJ1-1, the full variable domain reads EAGVTQSPTHLIKTRGQQATLRCSPISGHTSVYWYQQALGLGLQFLLWYDEGEERNRGNFPPRFSGRQFPNYSSELNVNALELEDSALYLCASSRLDWNTEAFFGQGTRLTVV.

This chain links TRBV30 with TRBJ2-1; the match to TRBD2 covers 10 bases. The CDR3 covers 15 residues. V shed 8 bases, J shed 6 bases, and the junction held 13 bases outside the gene matches. CDR1 is GTSNPN and CDR2 is SVGIG in the germline V gene (reference sequence). Here the CDR3 reads CARDRLAGASNEQFF. Here the CDR3 DNA reads TGTGCCCGCGACCGCCTAGCGGGGGCCTCCAATGAGCAGTTCTTC.

The V call is TRBV5-1, the J call TRBJ1-4; 7 bases agree with TRBD1. The V gene's germline CDR1 is SGHRS and CDR2 YFSETQ. This CDR3 has 16 residues. Germline trimming cut 0 bases from V and 4 bases from J; bases unmatched to any gene: 6. Here the CDR3 reads CASSLGSGQYNEKLFF. CDR3 nucleotide sequence: TGCGCCAGCAGCTTGGGTTCGGGACAGTATAATGAAAAACTGTTTTTT. Using reference TRBV5-1 and TRBJ1-4 for the parts outside the CDR3, the full variable domain is KAGVTQTPRYLIKTRGQQVTLSCSPISGHRSVSWYQQTPGQGLQFLFEYFSETQRNKGNFPGRFSGRQFSNSRSEMNVSTLELGDSALYLCASSLGSGQYNEKLFFGSGTQLSVL.

The chain links TRBV6-4 to TRBJ2-2; the match to TRBD1 covers 8 bases. Germline V gene data show CDR1 as MRHNA and CDR2 as SNTAGT. Trimming took 6 bases from V and 7 from J; bases not matched to a gene: 10. The CDR3 covers 15 residues. CDR3: CASSPGQVNVGELFF. CDR3 nucleotides: TGTGCCAGCAGCCCGGGACAGGTGAATGTCGGGGAGCTGTTTTTT.

This rearrangement joins TRBV7-2 to TRBJ2-7, with a weak D call TRBD2 (7 bases). The CDR3 consists of 14 residues. CDR1 is SGHTA, CDR2 FQGNSA, per germline. Trimming pared 5 bases from V and 5 bases from J, leaving 16 bases between. CDR3 residues: CASSTQEGGNEQYF. The CDR3 coding sequence is TGTGCCAGCAGCACCCAAGAGGGGGGGAACGAGCAGTACTTC.

The chain has TRBV7-2 and TRBJ2-1; D call uncertain. There are 12 residues in the CDR3. V was cut by 1 base and J by 9 bases, with 7 bases left in between. The V gene's germline CDR1 is SGHTA and CDR2 FQGNSA. The CDR3 nucleotides are TGTGCCAGCAGCTTAGATTCCGGTGAGCAGTTCTTC. Its protein product is CASSLDSGEQFF.

The V and J genes are TRBV7-9 and TRBJ1-2; 7 bases map to TRBD1. V lost 5 bases and J lost 3; bases outside the gene matches: 6. This CDR3 comprises 14 residues. The germline V gene has CDR1 SEHNR and CDR2 FQNEAQ (reference sequence). The CDR3 loop reads CASSTGTGDYGYTF. DNA of the CDR3: TGTGCCAGCAGCACCGGAACAGGGGACTATGGCTACACCTTC.

The chain couples TRBV10-3 to TRBJ1-4; 9 positions match TRBD1. Per the germline V gene, CDR1 is ENHRY and CDR2 is SYGVKD. The length of the CDR3 is 15 residues. With V trimmed by 0 bases and J by 7 bases, 3 bases remained unmatched. This chain's CDR3 is CAISESTGGSEKLFF. In nucleotides, the CDR3 is TGTGCCATCAGTGAGTCGACAGGGGGGAGTGAAAAACTGTTTTTT.

This clone was detected only a few times. The gene calls are TRBV3-1 (or the pseudogene TRBV3-2) and TRBJ2-7, with 7 nucleotides matching TRBD2. Germline V gene lookup returns CDR1 LGHDT and CDR2 YNNKEL (reference sequence). The CDR3 is 17 residues long. The V segment lost 4 bases and the J segment 6 bases; nucleotides outside the gene matches: 18. The CDR3 loop reads CASSPSSLRGEGGEQYF. In nucleotides, the CDR3 is TGTGCCAGCAGCCCTTCCTCACTCCGGGGGGAGGGTGGCGAGCAGTACTTC.

As DNA, the CDR3 is TGTGCCAGCAGTTTAGAAGAGGGCGGTAGTCAGTATTTT. Its protein product is CASSLEEGGSQYF. V is TRBV12-3 or TRBV12-4 and J is TRBJ2-3; TRBD2 might be the D (5 bases). The CDR3 loop spans 13 amino acids. V was shortened by 1 base and J by 12 bases, with 14 bases between the two germline ends.

Worth noting for this clone: An end of the junction differs from the germline gene, which may be a read error. This chain links TRBV5-5 with TRBJ1-2; no clear D. Per germline, CDR1 SGHKS and CDR2 YYEKEE (reference sequence). There are 14 residues in the CDR3. In DNA, the CDR3 is TGTGCCAGCAGGTTGGACGAGCGCCTCTATGGCTACACCTTC. As protein: CASRLDERLYGYTF.

The chain uses TRBV5-6 and TRBJ2-4; D gene ambiguous. V was trimmed by 0 bases and J by 13 bases, leaving 14 bases between them. The CDR3 runs to 13 residues. Germline V gene data show CDR1 as SGHDT and CDR2 as YYEEEE. The CDR3 sequence is CASSLGGDTQQYF. CDR3 sequence (DNA): TGTGCCAGCAGCTTGGGAGGCGATACCCAACAGTACTTC.

The chain combines TRBV30 with TRBJ1-2; D gene uncertain. V gave up 0 bases and J gave up 4 bases, with 15 bases separating them. CDR1 and CDR2 from the germline V gene are GTSNPN and SVGIG (reference sequence). This CDR3 comprises 15 residues. The CDR3 loop reads CAWSVRVNPFYGYTF. The CDR3 DNA sequence: TGTGCCTGGAGTGTACGGGTAAACCCCTTCTATGGCTACACCTTC.

This chain connects TRBV4-3 to TRBJ1-2, with 8 bases that match TRBD1. Per germline, CDR1 LGHNA and CDR2 YSLEER. The CDR3 contains 13 residues. The ends lost 4 bases at V and 6 bases at J; junction bases unmatched: 4. The CDR3 here is CASSLGQGNGYTF. CDR3 DNA sequence: TGCGCCAGCAGCCTCGGACAGGGCAATGGCTACACCTTC.

The genes are TRBV3-1 (or the pseudogene TRBV3-2) and TRBJ2-7, with 9 bases fitting TRBD2. CDR1 and CDR2 from the germline V gene are LGHDT and YNNKEL (reference sequence). This CDR3 comprises 15 residues. V dropped 4 bases and J dropped 1; count of bases not matched to a gene: 5. The CDR3 sequence is CASSPTAGGSYEQYF. CDR3 nucleotides: TGTGCCAGCAGCCCAACAGCGGGGGGTTCCTACGAGCAGTACTTC.

CDR3 sequence (DNA): TGTGCCAGTAGTATAGGGGCAGGTTCTAACTATGGCTACACCTTC. Translation: CASSIGAGSNYGYTF. This chain uses TRBV19 with TRBJ1-2; D not certain. Germline V gene data show CDR1 as LNHDA and CDR2 as SQIVND (reference sequence). V gave up 1 base and J gave up 0 bases, with 9 bases separating them. This CDR3 is 15 amino acids long.